This T cell receptor (beta chain) is drawn from a study of control samples from healthy donors and cancer patients. The method was immunoSEQ multiplex PCR; TCRdb's version includes in-frame clones alone and lacks a portion of them. The sample consists of just over 150,000 clones, over 85% of them appearing once. Germline CDR1 reads LNHNV; CDR2 reads YYDKDF (reference sequence). The CDR3 extends over 15 amino acids. V was shortened by 2 bases and J by 2 bases, with 12 bases between the two germline ends. This chain joins TRBV15 and TRBJ2-5; D is perhaps TRBD2 (6 bases). Material for sequencing was blood. This clonotype was obtained from a middle-aged woman in good health. CDR3 sequence (DNA): TGTGCCACCAGCAGAACCGGACTAAAACAAGAGACCCAGTACTTC. It is translated as CATSRTGLKQETQYF.